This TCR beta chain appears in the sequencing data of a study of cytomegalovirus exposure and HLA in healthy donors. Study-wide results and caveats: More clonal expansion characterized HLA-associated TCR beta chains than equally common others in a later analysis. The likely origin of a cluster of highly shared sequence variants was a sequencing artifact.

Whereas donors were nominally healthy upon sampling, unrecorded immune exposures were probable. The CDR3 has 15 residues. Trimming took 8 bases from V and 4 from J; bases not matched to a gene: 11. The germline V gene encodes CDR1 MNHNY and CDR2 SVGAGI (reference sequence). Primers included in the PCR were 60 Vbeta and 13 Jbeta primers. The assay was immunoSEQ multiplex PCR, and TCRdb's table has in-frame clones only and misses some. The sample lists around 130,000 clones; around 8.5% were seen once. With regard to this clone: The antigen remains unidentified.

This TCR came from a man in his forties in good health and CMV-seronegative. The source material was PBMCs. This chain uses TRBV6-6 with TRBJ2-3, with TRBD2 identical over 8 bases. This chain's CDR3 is CASAAAGGRADTQYF. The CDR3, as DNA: TGTGCCAGCGCCGCGGCGGGGGGAAGGGCAGATACGCAGTATTTT.